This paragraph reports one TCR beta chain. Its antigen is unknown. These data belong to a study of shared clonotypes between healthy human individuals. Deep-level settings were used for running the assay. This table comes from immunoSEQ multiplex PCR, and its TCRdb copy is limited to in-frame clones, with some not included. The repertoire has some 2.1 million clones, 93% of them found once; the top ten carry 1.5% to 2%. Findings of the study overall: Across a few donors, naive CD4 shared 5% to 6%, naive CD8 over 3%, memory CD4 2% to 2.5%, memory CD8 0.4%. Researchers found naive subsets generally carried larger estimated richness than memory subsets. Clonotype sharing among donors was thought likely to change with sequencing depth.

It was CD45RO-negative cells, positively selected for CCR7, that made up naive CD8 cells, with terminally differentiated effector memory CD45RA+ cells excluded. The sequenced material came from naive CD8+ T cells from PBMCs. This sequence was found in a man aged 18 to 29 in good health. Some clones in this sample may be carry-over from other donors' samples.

The CDR3 region has the DNA TGTGCCAGCATGGGGCCGGGGCAGGATGAGCAGTTCTTC. As protein: CASMGPGQDEQFF. The chain recombines TRBV7-9 with TRBJ2-1; perhaps D is TRBD1 or TRBD2 (5 bases each). Trimming cost V 7 bases and J 8 bases, with 15 bases left between them. The CDR3 contains 13 residues. Per the germline V gene, CDR1 is SEHNR and CDR2 is FQNEAQ (reference sequence).